This TCR beta chain was documented in a study of cytomegalovirus exposure and HLA in healthy donors. Study results and caveats: The study flagged 150 to 200 TCR beta chains as cytomegalovirus-associated. Cytomegalovirus status was reportedly diagnosed by the classifier with high sensitivity and specificity.

It was with 60 Vbeta and 13 Jbeta primers that the PCR ran. Data came from immunoSEQ multiplex PCR; TCRdb stores just in-frame clones and leaves some out. Its table records under 95,000 clones. With respect to this clone: The antigen is undetermined.

Germline V gives CDR1 LGHNA, CDR2 YSLEER. J was trimmed by 8 bases and V by 4 bases; bases with no gene match: 11. The CDR3 covers 16 residues. This sequence originates from a man between 50 and 59 years old in good health and CMV-seronegative. Sequencing was done on a sample of PBMCs. The chain combines TRBV4-3 with TRBJ2-1, with 10 bases aligning to TRBD1. Written as DNA, the CDR3 is TGCGCCAGCAGCCCAAACCGGGACAGGGGATTTGATGAGCAGTTCTTC. Translation: CASSPNRDRGFDEQFF.